This T cell receptor beta chain was observed in a study of human T cells and chemical hapten exposure. The time point: patch test 2, 6 weeks after DPC sensitization. Treatment specified: therapeutic diphenylcyclopropenone sensitization with weekly scalp DPC. The CDR3 contains 16 residues. The junction had 14 bases not matched to a gene; V was cut back by 4 bases and J by 8 bases. Germline assignment: CDR1 DFQATT and CDR2 SNEGSKA (reference sequence). TCRdb fed the RACE reads into MiXCR, producing one record per CDR3 protein. The sample has 75,000 to 100,000 distinct CDR3 sequences, roughly a tenth seen once; the top ten hold approximately 2%. This clonotype was observed a handful of times.

The gene calls are TRBV20-1 and TRBJ2-1, with 10 positions matching TRBD2. The input for sequencing was whole blood, taken in connection with sensitization to the hapten diphenylcyclopropenone (DPC). The clonotype comes from a woman aged 40-49 years with alopecia areata. Some clones in this sample may be carry-over from other donors' samples. Here the CDR3 DNA reads TGCAGTGCTATCGGGCCTAGCGGGAGAGTATTGGATGAGCAGTTCTTC. Protein product: CSAIGPSGRVLDEQFF.